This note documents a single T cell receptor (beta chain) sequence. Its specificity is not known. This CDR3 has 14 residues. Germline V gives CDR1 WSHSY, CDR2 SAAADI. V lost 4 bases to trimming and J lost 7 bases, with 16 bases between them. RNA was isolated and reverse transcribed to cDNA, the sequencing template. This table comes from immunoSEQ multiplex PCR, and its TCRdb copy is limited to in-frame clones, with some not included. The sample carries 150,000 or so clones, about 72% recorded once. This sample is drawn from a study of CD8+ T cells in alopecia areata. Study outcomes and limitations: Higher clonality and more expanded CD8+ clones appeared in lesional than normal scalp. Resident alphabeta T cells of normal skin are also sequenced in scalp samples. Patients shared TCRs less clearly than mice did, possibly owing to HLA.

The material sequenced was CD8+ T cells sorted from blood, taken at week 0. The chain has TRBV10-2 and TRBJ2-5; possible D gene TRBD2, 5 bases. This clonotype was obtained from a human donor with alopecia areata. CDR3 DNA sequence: TGCGCCAGCAGTGTCGCACGTCCTGCGGGGACCCAGTACTTC. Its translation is CASSVARPAGTQYF.